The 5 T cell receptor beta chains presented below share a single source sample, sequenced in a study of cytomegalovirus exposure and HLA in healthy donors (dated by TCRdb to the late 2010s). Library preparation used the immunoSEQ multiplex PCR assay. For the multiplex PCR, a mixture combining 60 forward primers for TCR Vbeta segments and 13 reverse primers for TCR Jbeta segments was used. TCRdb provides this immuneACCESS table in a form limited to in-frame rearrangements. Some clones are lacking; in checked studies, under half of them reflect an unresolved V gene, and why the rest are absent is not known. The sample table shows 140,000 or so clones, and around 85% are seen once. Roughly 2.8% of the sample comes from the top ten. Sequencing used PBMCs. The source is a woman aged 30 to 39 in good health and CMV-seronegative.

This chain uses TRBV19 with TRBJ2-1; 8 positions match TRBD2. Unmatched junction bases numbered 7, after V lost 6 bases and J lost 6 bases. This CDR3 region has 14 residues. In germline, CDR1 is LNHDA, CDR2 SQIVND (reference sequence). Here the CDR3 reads CASSTGLGGNEQFF. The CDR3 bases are TGTGCCAGTAGCACGGGACTAGGCGGCAATGAGCAGTTCTTC.

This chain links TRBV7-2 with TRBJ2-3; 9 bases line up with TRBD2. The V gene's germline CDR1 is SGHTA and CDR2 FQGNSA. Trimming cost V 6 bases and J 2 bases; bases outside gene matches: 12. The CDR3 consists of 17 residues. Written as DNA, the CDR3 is TGTGCCAGCAGTGGTCCAGGCGGGGGGGCCCCCACAGATACGCAGTATTTT. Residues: CASSGPGGGAPTDTQYF.

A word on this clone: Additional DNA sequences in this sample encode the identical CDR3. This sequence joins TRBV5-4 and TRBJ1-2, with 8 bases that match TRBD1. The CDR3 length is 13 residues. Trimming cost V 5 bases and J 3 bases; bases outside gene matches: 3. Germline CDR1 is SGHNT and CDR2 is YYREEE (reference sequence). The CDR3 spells CASSLQGDYGYTF. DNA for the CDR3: TGTGCCAGCAGTCTACAGGGGGACTATGGCTACACCTTC.

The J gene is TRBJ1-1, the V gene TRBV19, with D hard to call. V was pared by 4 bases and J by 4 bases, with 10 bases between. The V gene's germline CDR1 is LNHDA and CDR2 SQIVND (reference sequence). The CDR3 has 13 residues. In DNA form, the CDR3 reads TGTGCCAGTAGTAATCGGAGGGCCACTGAAGCTTTCTTT. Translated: CASSNRRATEAFF.

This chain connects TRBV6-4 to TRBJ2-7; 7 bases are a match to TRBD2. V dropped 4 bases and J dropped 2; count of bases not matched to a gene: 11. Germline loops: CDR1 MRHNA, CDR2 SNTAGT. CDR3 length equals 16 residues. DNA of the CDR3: TGTGCCAGCAGTGGACCTATTCGGGGGGTTACCTACGAGCAGTACTTC. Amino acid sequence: CASSGPIRGVTYEQYF.